Reported below is one T cell receptor beta chain. As yet, its antigen is unknown. This sample stems from a study of multiple sclerosis patients with progressive multifocal leukoencephalopathy. Study results and limitations: Lower normalized Shannon entropy suggested reduced TRB diversity in most PML patients. TRBV and TRBJ usage showed no common pattern when PML developed. Clones expanded at PML were already present before and during natalizumab.

V gave up 6 bases and J gave up 1 base; unmatched junction bases: 6. The length of the CDR3 is 15 residues. CDR1 is MDHEN, CDR2 SYDVKM, per germline. The time point is: before natalizumab initiation. Libraries were prepared by immunoSEQ multiplex PCR; TCRdb keeps only in-frame clonotypes and omits some of them. The repertoire consists of 25,000 to 35,000 clones, with over 75% occurring once and the leading ten covering about 1.5%. This sequence was found in a human donor with multiple sclerosis. This chain joins TRBV28 and TRBJ1-5; 7 bases are a match to TRBD1. Input material: PBMCs. The CDR3 DNA follows: TGTGCCAGCAGCCAGGGGGGGCCAAGCAATCAGCCCCAGCATTTT. Translation gives CASSQGGPSNQPQHF.